The text below deals with one T cell receptor (beta chain). Its antigen is as yet unknown. The data were obtained in a study of CD8+ T cells in alopecia areata. V was shortened by 9 bases and J by 2 bases, with 10 bases between the two germline ends. The CDR3 length is 12 residues. Per germline, CDR1 SNHLY and CDR2 FYNNEI. Sequencing templates came from extracted RNA that was reverse transcribed into cDNA. Repertoires were generated with immunoSEQ multiplex PCR, while TCRdb's copy carries only in-frame clones and drops some. The sample includes 150,000 or so clones, almost 50% of them seen just once. Study outcomes and limitations: Sequences from scalp samples also cover resident alphabeta T cells of normal skin.

The sequence was obtained from a human donor with alopecia areata. The chain has TRBV2 and TRBJ1-2, with no clear D. The sequencing used CD8+ T cells sorted from blood, collected at week 0. The CDR3 bases are TGTGCCAGAAGGGAGATGAACTATGGCTACACCTTC. It codes for CARREMNYGYTF. The full variable domain, with the rest looked up from reference TRBV2 and TRBJ1-2, is EPEVTQTPSHQVTQMGQEVILRCVPISNHLYFYWYRQILGQKVEFLVSFYNNEISEKSEIFDDQFSVERPDGSNFTLKIRSTKLEDSAMYFCARREMNYGYTFGSGTRLTVV.